The clone carrying this T cell receptor beta chain was observed at least ten times. The germline V gene has CDR1 SNHLY and CDR2 FYNNEI. V gave up 5 bases and J gave up 6 bases, with 22 bases separating them. The CDR3 loop spans 16 amino acids. TCRdb re-called the PCR reads with MiXCR, one entry per CDR3 protein. Of about 630,000 distinct CDR3 sequences in the sample, about 25% were seen once. The sample originates from a study of molecular identifiers for immune sequencing clone quantification. What was sequenced was naive CD8+ T cells from blood, with Jurkat cell RNA spiked in. Stated subset: FACS-sorted CD8+CD4-CCR7+CD45RA+ naive T cells. The clonotype was recovered from a human donor in good health. Some libraries in this study had Jurkat cell RNA spiked in. This sequence joins TRBV2 and TRBJ1-2, with a possible D match to TRBD1 (6 bases). The CDR3 region has the DNA TGTGCCAGCAGTTTATCCCCGCGGACAGAGGCTGATGGCTACACCTTC. This translates into CASSLSPRTEADGYTF.